These 3 T cell receptor beta chains originate from one sample sequenced in a study of blood T cell repertoires in COVID-19. Here immunoSEQ multiplex PCR was the method, and the copy in TCRdb shows in-frame clones only, minus some. The table has about 150,000 clones, 70% to 90% seen once. The specimen was PBMCs or T cells enriched from blood (not recorded which). These receptors were collected from a woman under 40 with acute COVID-19.

The chain links TRBV6-2 or TRBV6-3 to TRBJ2-2; weak D call: TRBD2 (6 bases). The CDR3 runs 17 residues. Germline lookup yields CDR1 MNHEY and CDR2 SVGEGT. Trimming stripped 2 bases from V and 1 base from J, with 14 bases between. CDR3: CASSYHEGSGNTGELFF. DNA of the CDR3: TGTGCCAGCAGTTACCACGAGGGTAGCGGGAACACCGGGGAGCTGTTTTTT.

CDR3 in amino acids: CATSDSGVSNQPQHF. DNA of the CDR3: TGTGCCACCAGTGATTCAGGGGTTAGCAATCAGCCCCAGCATTTT. V usage is TRBV24-1 and J usage is TRBJ1-5, with D possibly TRBD1 on 6 matching bases. Germline lookup yields CDR1 KGHDR and CDR2 SFDVKD. The CDR3 totals 15 residues. V lost 2 bases and J 0 bases, leaving 7 bases between the germline ends.

This clone has a single count. The chain joins TRBV5-4 to TRBJ2-5; 12 bases agree with TRBD2. V dropped 3 bases and J dropped 2; count of bases not matched to a gene: 2. The CDR3 runs 15 residues. Germline CDR1 and CDR2: SGHNT and YYREEE (reference sequence). The CDR3 bases are TGTGCCAGCAGCTCTAGCGGGAGGGGGCAAGAGACCCAGTACTTC. Protein sequence: CASSSSGRGQETQYF.